These 13 T cell receptor beta chains originate from one sample sequenced in a study of blood T cell repertoires in COVID-19. The assay was immunoSEQ multiplex PCR, and TCRdb's table has in-frame clones only and misses some. The sample includes about 68,000 clones, around 90% of them seen just once. Sequencing was carried out using peripheral blood. Every receptor here comes from a woman in her fifties or sixties with COVID-19, enrolled during active disease.

The V and J genes are TRBV5-1 and TRBJ2-7; the D gene is possibly TRBD2 (7 bases). CDR3 length equals 15 residues. Trimming pared 3 bases from V and 0 bases from J, leaving 13 bases between. Germline V lookup: CDR1 SGHRS, CDR2 YFSETQ. The CDR3 DNA reads TGCGCCAGCAGCTGGGGAGGGGGAAACTCCTACGAGCAGTACTTC. Amino acids: CASSWGGGNSYEQYF.

This clone was counted once. The V call is TRBV27, the J call TRBJ2-7, with D possibly TRBD1 on 6 matching bases. V lost 4 bases and J 2 bases, leaving 12 bases between the germline ends. The germline gives CDR1 MNHEY, CDR2 SMNVEV (reference sequence). The CDR3 is made up of 14 amino acids. The CDR3 DNA reads TGTGCCAGCAGTTCAGGGGCCTTACCCTACGAGCAGTACTTC. Its translation is CASSSGALPYEQYF.

CDR3 DNA sequence: TGTGCCAGCAGAGAACTAGCGAGCAATGAGCAGTTCTTC. Translated: CASRELASNEQFF. The J gene is TRBJ2-1, the V gene TRBV12-3 or TRBV12-4; 7 positions agree with TRBD2. With V trimmed by 6 bases and J by 6 bases, 5 bases remained unmatched. The CDR3 is made up of 13 amino acids.

V usage is TRBV6-6 and J usage is TRBJ2-7; D not certain. Trimming cost V 5 bases and J 4 bases, with 18 bases left between them. Germline CDR1 and CDR2: MNHNY and SVGAGI (reference sequence). This CDR3 has 15 amino acids. The CDR3 DNA reads TGTGCCAGCAGTCTACAGACAAGTCTTGGTTACGAGCAGTACTTC. Translating it yields CASSLQTSLGYEQYF.

The V and J genes are TRBV28 and TRBJ1-5; D unclear. Germline V gene lookup returns CDR1 MDHEN and CDR2 SYDVKM. Deletions cut 3 bases from V and 4 bases from J, with 10 bases between. This CDR3 has 14 amino acids. CDR3 sequence reads: CASSFGGRNQPQHF. The CDR3 DNA sequence: TGTGCCAGCAGTTTCGGCGGGCGAAATCAGCCCCAGCATTTT. Full variable domain (remainder filled in from reference TRBV28 and TRBJ1-5): DVKVTQSSRYLVKRTGEKVFLECVQDMDHENMFWYRQDPGLGLRLIYFSYDVKMKEKGDIPEGYSVSREKKERFSLILESASTNQTSMYLCASSFGGRNQPQHFGDGTRLSIL.

The chain links TRBV27 to TRBJ2-1, with 7 bases fitting TRBD2. The CDR3 is 16 amino acids. J gave up 4 bases and V 7 bases, and 13 bases lay outside the gene matches. Per the germline V gene, CDR1 is MNHEY and CDR2 is SMNVEV (reference sequence). The CDR3 bases are TGTGCCAGCAACCCGGACTCTCGGGGGGTTTACAATGAGCAGTTCTTC. Residues: CASNPDSRGVYNEQFF.

The chain couples TRBV5-1 to TRBJ2-2; 10 bases match TRBD2. The J segment lost 6 bases and the V segment lost 2 bases, leaving 4 bases of the junction unmatched. Germline V lookup: CDR1 SGHRS, CDR2 YFSETQ. This CDR3 contains 15 residues. The CDR3 nucleotides are TGCGCCAGCAGCTTCAGCGGGAGGGCCTCCGGGGAGCTGTTTTTT. It is translated as CASSFSGRASGELFF. Looking up the rest from reference TRBV5-1 and TRBJ2-2 gives the full variable domain: KAGVTQTPRYLIKTRGQQVTLSCSPISGHRSVSWYQQTPGQGLQFLFEYFSETQRNKGNFPGRFSGRQFSNSRSEMNVSTLELGDSALYLCASSFSGRASGELFFGEGSRLTVL.

This sequence joins TRBV5-4 and TRBJ2-7; 10 nucleotides line up with TRBD2. V shed 5 bases and J 0 bases; nucleotides not matched to a gene: 5. Germline loops: CDR1 SGHNT, CDR2 YYREEE (reference sequence). The CDR3 contains 15 residues. The CDR3 nucleotides are TGTGCCAGCAGACTCGGACTAGCGGTCTCCTACGAGCAGTACTTC. Protein product: CASRLGLAVSYEQYF.

The rearrangement links TRBV5-4 to TRBJ2-7, with TRBD1 matching over 8 bases. CDR3 length: 13 residues. V lost 3 bases, J lost 6 bases, and 5 bases stayed unmatched. Germline CDR1 and CDR2: SGHNT and YYREEE (reference sequence). The CDR3 region has the DNA TGTGCCAGCAGCTCGGACAGGGTAGGCGAGCAGTACTTC. This codes for CASSSDRVGEQYF.

This chain joins TRBV18 and TRBJ2-5, with TRBD2 matching 12 bases. CDR1 KGHSH and CDR2 LQKENI come from the germline V gene. This CDR3 comprises 16 residues. Trimming cost V 3 bases and J 6 bases; bases outside gene matches: 8. The CDR3 DNA is TGTGCCAGCTCACCCGGAAGACTAGCGGGAGAGAAGACCCAGTACTTC. It encodes CASSPGRLAGEKTQYF.

The chain carries TRBV7-9 and TRBJ1-4; the match to TRBD1 covers 8 bases. V lost 5 bases and J lost 6; bases outside the gene matches: 20. Per germline, CDR1 SEHNR and CDR2 FQNEAQ (reference sequence). The CDR3 runs to 19 residues. The CDR3 bases are TGTGCCAGCAGCCAATGGAGCCAGACAGGGGTAGATTTTTATGAAAAACTGTTTTTT. Amino acids: CASSQWSQTGVDFYEKLFF. The complete variable domain, with remaining parts taken from reference TRBV7-9 and TRBJ1-4, reads DTGVSQNPRHKITKRGQNVTFRCDPISEHNRLYWYRQTLGQGPEFLTYFQNEAQLEKSRLLSDRFSAERPKGSFSTLEIQRTEQGDSAMYLCASSQWSQTGVDFYEKLFFGSGTQLSVL.

The rearrangement uses TRBV25-1 and TRBJ2-5; tentative D call: TRBD1 (6 bases). The CDR3 is 14 amino acids. Trimming left V 3 bases short and J 2 bases short, with 10 bases between. The germline V gene has CDR1 MGHDK and CDR2 SYGVNS. The CDR3 DNA follows: TGTGCCAGCAGTGATACAGGGTTTCAAGAGACCCAGTACTTC. This codes for CASSDTGFQETQYF.

This chain uses TRBV2 with TRBJ1-2; 7 positions match TRBD1. This CDR3 spans 13 amino acids. V lost 7 bases, J lost 5 bases, and 7 bases stayed unmatched. CDR1 is SNHLY, CDR2 FYNNEI, per germline. CDR3 sequence: CASTQGQWYGYTF. CDR3 bases: TGTGCCAGCACCCAGGGACAGTGGTATGGCTACACCTTC.